These 21 T cell receptor beta chains came from one sample sequenced in a study of OX40 agonist ivuxolimab in advanced cancers. The protocol was immunoSEQ multiplex PCR, while the TCRdb copy is restricted to in-frame clones and leaves out a portion. This sample has roughly 100,000 clones, with approximately 84% found just once. Sequencing used CD4+ or CD8+ T cells sorted from blood, obtained in a trial of the OX40 agonist ivuxolimab. All receptors come from an adult with an advanced solid tumor such as melanoma, head and neck, liver or kidney cancer.

The CDR3 spells CASSRGWDKNTEAFF. The CDR3 DNA sequence: TGCGCCAGCAGCCGGGGTTGGGACAAGAACACTGAAGCTTTCTTT. This chain uses TRBV5-1 with TRBJ1-1; TRBD1 might be the D (6 bases). This CDR3 has 15 residues. The germline CDR1 and CDR2 sequences are SGHRS and YFSETQ. V lost 4 bases and J 1 base, leaving 14 bases between the germline ends.

The V call is TRBV5-8, the J call TRBJ2-6; D unresolved. The CDR3 extends over 17 amino acids. Germline CDR1 SGHTS, CDR2 YDEGEE. Between the trimmed V and J ends, which lost 0 bases and 0 bases, there was a span of 10 bases. The CDR3: CASSLAQLSSGANVLTF. CDR3 DNA: TGTGCCAGCAGCTTGGCCCAGCTAAGCTCTGGGGCCAACGTCCTGACTTTC.

The chain has TRBV15 and TRBJ1-1; 8 bases fit TRBD1. Germline CDR1 is LNHNV and CDR2 is YYDKDF (reference sequence). V was pared by 7 bases and J by 5 bases, with 3 bases of the junction left unmatched. The CDR3 has 12 amino acids. The CDR3 is CATTRDRTEAFF. The CDR3 DNA reads TGTGCCACCACCAGGGACAGGACTGAAGCTTTCTTT.

V and J are TRBV7-2 and TRBJ2-1; 9 bases align to TRBD2. This CDR3 is built from 15 residues. Germline loops: CDR1 SGHTA, CDR2 FQGNSA. Losses at the gene ends were 4 bases for V and 6 bases for J; bases not matched to a gene: 7. CDR3 in DNA: TGTGCCAGCAGCTCACCGGGACTAGCCCTCAATGAGCAGTTCTTC. It translates to CASSSPGLALNEQFF.

The rearrangement joins TRBV9 to TRBJ2-3; a possible D gene is TRBD2 (7 bases). Trimming pared 6 bases from V and 10 bases from J, leaving 15 bases between. The CDR3 is made up of 12 amino acids. Germline V lookup: CDR1 SGDLS, CDR2 YYNGEE. CDR3 region: CASMGEGGSQYF. DNA for the CDR3: TGTGCCAGCATGGGTGAGGGGGGGTCGCAGTATTTT. The complete variable domain, with remaining parts taken from reference TRBV9 and TRBJ2-3, reads DSGVTQTPKHLITATGQRVTLRCSPRSGDLSVYWYQQSLDQGLQFLIQYYNGEERAKGNILERFSAQQFPDLHSELNLSSLELGDSALYFCASMGEGGSQYFGPGTRLTVL.

Details on this clone: The sample has other DNA sequences that encode this CDR3 too. This chain connects TRBV19 to TRBJ2-2; D is unclear. The CDR3 consists of 14 residues. Germline V gene data show CDR1 as LNHDA and CDR2 as SQIVND (reference sequence). The ends were cut back, 4 bases at V and 0 bases at J, with 6 bases in the middle. CDR3 protein: CASSRTANTGELFF. The DNA for the CDR3 is TGTGCCAGTAGTAGAACCGCGAACACCGGGGAGCTGTTTTTT.

CDR3 protein: CSVGQGAGDTQYF. Written as DNA, the CDR3 is TGCAGCGTTGGACAGGGGGCAGGGGATACGCAGTATTTT. The V and J genes are TRBV29-1 and TRBJ2-3; 10 bases match TRBD1. This CDR3 is built from 13 residues. The germline V gene has CDR1 SQVTM and CDR2 ANQGSEA. After removal of 4 bases from V and 6 bases from J, the junction contained 4 bases not matched to a gene.

This rearrangement joins TRBV18 to TRBJ2-6; possibly TRBD1 or TRBD2 for D (5 bases each). Deletions cut 3 bases from V and 0 bases from J, with 12 bases between. CDR1 and CDR2 from the germline V gene are KGHSH and LQKENI. The CDR3 runs 17 residues. This CDR3 is CASSPGTARSGANVLTF. The CDR3 coding sequence is TGTGCCAGCTCACCCGGGACGGCACGCTCTGGGGCCAACGTCCTGACTTTC.

The V call is TRBV5-1, the J call TRBJ1-2; a weak D match, TRBD1 (6 bases). The germline V gene encodes CDR1 SGHRS and CDR2 YFSETQ. V lost 4 bases to trimming and J lost 2 bases, with 12 bases between them. The CDR3 spans 14 residues. Here the CDR3 reads CASSPPDRNYGYTF. The CDR3 nucleotides are TGCGCCAGCAGCCCACCTGACAGGAACTATGGCTACACCTTC.

The chain joins TRBV6-5 to TRBJ1-5; no clear D. Trimming pared 8 bases from V and 0 bases from J, leaving 14 bases between. Germline V gene lookup returns CDR1 MNHEY and CDR2 SVGAGI. CDR3 length: 15 amino acids. The CDR3 DNA reads TGTGCCAGCTCGAGGCTAGGCTATAGCAATCAGCCCCAGCATTTT. Translated: CASSRLGYSNQPQHF.

The rearrangement uses TRBV5-1 and TRBJ2-1; no definite D call. CDR1 is SGHRS, CDR2 YFSETQ, per germline. The CDR3 has 15 amino acids. The ends were cut back, 1 base at V and 1 base at J, with 9 bases in the middle. CDR3 sequence: CASSLTLGSYNEQFF. The CDR3 DNA reads as TGCGCCAGCAGCTTGACGCTGGGGTCCTACAATGAGCAGTTCTTC.

As concerns this clone: The same CDR3 is also encoded by other DNA sequences in this sample. V and J are TRBV5-1 and TRBJ1-2; 7 nucleotides align to TRBD1. Germline trimming cut 5 bases from V and 4 bases from J; bases unmatched to any gene: 5. This CDR3 contains 13 residues. The germline gives CDR1 SGHRS, CDR2 YFSETQ. CDR3 protein: CASSSDRSYGYTF. As DNA, the CDR3 is TGCGCCAGCAGTTCGGACAGGAGCTATGGCTACACCTTC.

V usage is TRBV19 and J usage is TRBJ1-3, with D hard to call. The CDR3 runs 18 residues. Germline CDR1 LNHDA, CDR2 SQIVND (reference sequence). Trimming took off 1 base at V and 4 bases at J, with 20 bases between the two ends. The CDR3 spells CASSIGAGRRIPGNTIYF. The CDR3 nucleotides read TGTGCCAGTAGTATAGGGGCAGGACGGCGAATCCCCGGAAACACCATATATTTT.

The chain recombines TRBV19 with TRBJ2-1; D tentatively fits TRBD1 or TRBD2 (6 bases each). This CDR3 spans 17 amino acids. The V gene lost 3 bases and the J gene lost 4 bases, with 19 bases spanning the gap. CDR1 and CDR2 (germline): LNHDA, SQIVND (reference sequence). The CDR3 sequence is CASSMAHGGGNYNEQFF. The CDR3 DNA is TGTGCCAGTAGTATGGCCCACGGAGGGGGGAATTACAATGAGCAGTTCTTC.

This clone has more than one count but fewer than ten. Here the CDR3 reads CASSTPTGGPYEQYF. In DNA form, the CDR3 reads TGTGCCAGCAGCACTCCGACAGGGGGCCCCTACGAGCAGTACTTC. V usage is TRBV27 and J usage is TRBJ2-7; 10 nucleotides line up with TRBD1. The CDR3 contains 15 residues. CDR1 is MNHEY and CDR2 is SMNVEV in the germline V gene (reference sequence). Unmatched junction bases numbered 7, after V lost 6 bases and J lost 2 bases.

J is TRBJ2-2 and V is TRBV21-1; the table's D call of TRBD1 was not tested on the DNA. TRBV21-1 constitutes a pseudogene. The CDR3 spans 14 residues. The CDR3 DNA follows: TGTCCCCCCGGGGGACAGGGGGCTGCCGGGGAGCTGTTTTTT. It specifies CPPGGQGAAGELFF.

The chain combines TRBV27 with TRBJ2-1; weak D call: TRBD2 (6 bases). Trimming took off 0 bases at V and 0 bases at J, with 9 bases between the two ends. Germline V lookup: CDR1 MNHEY, CDR2 SMNVEV (reference sequence). This CDR3 has 16 amino acids. The CDR3 here is CASSLSGGSSYNEQFF. CDR3 coding DNA: TGTGCCAGCAGTTTATCGGGGGGAAGCTCCTACAATGAGCAGTTCTTC.

The V and J genes are TRBV30 and TRBJ2-7, with 11 bases that match TRBD2. After removal of 1 base from V and 2 bases from J, the junction contained 10 bases not matched to a gene. Germline CDR1 reads GTSNPN; CDR2 reads SVGIG (reference sequence). CDR3 size: 17 residues. CDR3: CAWSAMVSGGVTYEQYF. The CDR3 nucleotides read TGTGCCTGGAGTGCCATGGTTAGCGGGGGGGTCACCTACGAGCAGTACTTC.

The chain is built from TRBV7-8 and TRBJ2-5; D remains unclear. The J call may be faulty, since TRBJ2-7 better matches the DNA end. CDR1 SGHVS and CDR2 FQNEAQ come from the germline V gene. The CDR3 consists of 14 residues. The CDR3 DNA follows: TGTGCCAGCAGCTTAGTTCCAGCCGGCTACGAGCAGTACTTC. It encodes CASSLVPAGYEQYF.

The J gene is TRBJ1-1, the V gene TRBV14, with 8 nucleotides matching TRBD1. Trimming at V came to 4 bases and at J to 3 bases, leaving 7 bases not matched to a gene. Germline CDR1 and CDR2: SGHDN and FVKESK. This CDR3 comprises 15 residues. CDR3 nucleotides: TGTGCCAGCAGCCGAAAGACAGGGGTGTACACTGAAGCTTTCTTT. Its protein is CASSRKTGVYTEAFF.

V gene TRBV11-2 combines with J gene TRBJ2-1; the D is unclear. The CDR3 contains 16 residues. Germline lookup yields CDR1 SGHAT and CDR2 FQNNGV. V was clipped by 5 bases and J by 5 bases, with 19 bases between them. The CDR3 coding sequence is TGTGCCAGCAGCCCTCGTACGCCTTTAATTGACAATGAGCAGTTCTTC. Encoded protein: CASSPRTPLIDNEQFF.